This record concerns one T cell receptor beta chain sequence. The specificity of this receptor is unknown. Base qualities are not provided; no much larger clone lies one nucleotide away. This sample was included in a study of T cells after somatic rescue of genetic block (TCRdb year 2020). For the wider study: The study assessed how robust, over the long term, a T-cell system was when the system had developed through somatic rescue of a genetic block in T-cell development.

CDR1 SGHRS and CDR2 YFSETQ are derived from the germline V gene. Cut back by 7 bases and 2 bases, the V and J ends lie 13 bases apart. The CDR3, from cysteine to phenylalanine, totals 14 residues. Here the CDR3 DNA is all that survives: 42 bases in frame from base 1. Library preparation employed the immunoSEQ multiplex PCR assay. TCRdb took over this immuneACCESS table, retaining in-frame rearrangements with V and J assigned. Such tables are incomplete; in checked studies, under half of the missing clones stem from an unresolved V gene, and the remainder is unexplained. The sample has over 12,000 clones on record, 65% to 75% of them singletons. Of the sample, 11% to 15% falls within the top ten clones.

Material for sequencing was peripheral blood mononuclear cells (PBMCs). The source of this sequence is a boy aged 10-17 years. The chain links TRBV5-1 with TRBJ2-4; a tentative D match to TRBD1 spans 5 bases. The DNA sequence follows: TGCGCCAGCGGGCAGGGCCAGTCCAAAAACATTCAGTACTTC. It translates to CASGQGQSKNIQYF.